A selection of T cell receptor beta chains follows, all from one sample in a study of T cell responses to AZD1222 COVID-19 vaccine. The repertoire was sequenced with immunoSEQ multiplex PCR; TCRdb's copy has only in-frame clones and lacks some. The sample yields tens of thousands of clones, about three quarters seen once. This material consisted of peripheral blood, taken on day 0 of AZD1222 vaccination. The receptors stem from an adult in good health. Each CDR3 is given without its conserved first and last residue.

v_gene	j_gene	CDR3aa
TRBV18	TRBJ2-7	ASSPLTVQLYEQY
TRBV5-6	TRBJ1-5	ASTLGVNQPQH
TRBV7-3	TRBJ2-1	ASSLVGGNSYNEQF
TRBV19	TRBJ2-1	ASSIVPGQGPYNEQF
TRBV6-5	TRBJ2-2	ASSYSGGGELF
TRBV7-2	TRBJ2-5	ASSFPGVQETQY
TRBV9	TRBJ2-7	ASSAQGHEQY
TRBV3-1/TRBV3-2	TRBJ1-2	ASSQKVIGQGPYGYT
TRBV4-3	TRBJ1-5	ASSQVTGGDQPQH
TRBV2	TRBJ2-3	ASSELGGTDTQY
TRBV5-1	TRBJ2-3	ASSRRLAGGPGADTQY
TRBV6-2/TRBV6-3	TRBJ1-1	ASSDTGKAF
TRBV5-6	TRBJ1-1	ASTLLQLLNTEAF
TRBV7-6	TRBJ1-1	ASSSGTGGNTEAF
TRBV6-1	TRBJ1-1	ASSEDWGMNTEAF
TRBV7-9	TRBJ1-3	ASSPYWNFGSTAGDTIY
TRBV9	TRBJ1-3	ASSVSTGPRSGNTIY
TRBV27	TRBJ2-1	ASSLSGMLPYNEQF
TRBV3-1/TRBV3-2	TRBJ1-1	ASSLSLRMNTEAF
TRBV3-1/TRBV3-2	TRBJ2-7	ASSPFWTGAHISAYEQY
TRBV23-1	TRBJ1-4	ASSARDRAFRTNEKLF
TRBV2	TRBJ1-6	ASRQGSSPLH
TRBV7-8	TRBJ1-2	ASSPVEGQESYGYT
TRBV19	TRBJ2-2	ASNSPGGTGELF
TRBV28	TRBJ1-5	ASRIGNQPQH
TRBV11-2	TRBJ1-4	ASRPQMSNEKLF
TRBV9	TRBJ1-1	ASSAKGFSNTEAF
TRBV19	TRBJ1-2	ASSPTAFMGDRHGYT
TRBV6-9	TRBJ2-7	ASRAGTSGGASYEQY
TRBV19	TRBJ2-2	ASSISSLNTGELF
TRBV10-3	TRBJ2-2	AISRTGAEGAGELF
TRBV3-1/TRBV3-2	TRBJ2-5	ASSPGTGGGAQY
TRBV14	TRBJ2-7	ASSQQRTGLYEQY